This T cell receptor beta chain originates from a study of T cell repertoires in cytomegalovirus infection. The wider study: From public TCR beta signatures came an indication of both CMV infection and matching HLA type. General observations from the study: It was HLA-C-restricted CMV-specific TCR beta clonotypes that dominated the response ex vivo.

On this clonotype itself: The target antigen is unknown.

A single record per CDR3 protein comes from TCRdb applying MiXCR to the reads. The sample has over 250,000 distinct CDR3 sequences; about 25% are singletons. The CDR3 runs 15 residues. V shed 2 bases, J shed 7 bases, and the junction held 9 bases outside the gene matches. Germline V gene data show CDR1 as SGHTA and CDR2 as FQGNSA. The chain links TRBV7-2 to TRBJ2-7; 9 nucleotides align to TRBD2. Sequencing used PBMCs. This TCR came from a human donor in good health (CMV status not recorded). Some clones in this sample may be carry-over from other donors' samples. The CDR3 reads CASSLKVAGAGEQYF. The CDR3 nucleotides are TGTGCCAGCAGCTTAAAAGTAGCGGGAGCAGGGGAGCAGTACTTC.